This TCR beta chain is from a study of OX40 agonist ivuxolimab in advanced cancers. Study observations and caveats: Clonal expansion by week 6 occurred in CD4+ and CD8+ blood T cells (at 0.1 to 3.0 mg/kg). The average count of expanded clones was higher among CD8+ T cells than among CD4+.

Data came from immunoSEQ multiplex PCR; TCRdb stores just in-frame clones and leaves some out. The data show around 17,000 clones, with roughly 92% seen just once and 6.5% to 8% held by the top ten. At cycle 4 day 1, cycle 7 day 1, and baseline, blood was sampled. This CDR3 has 13 residues. Trimming took 0 bases from V and 5 from J, leaving 5 bases between them. Per germline, CDR1 MNHEY and CDR2 SMNVEV (reference sequence). This clone was picked up one time. Its antigen is not known. This receptor was obtained from an adult with an advanced solid tumor such as melanoma, head and neck, liver or kidney cancer. This sample comprised CD4+ or CD8+ T cells sorted from blood, obtained in a trial of the OX40 agonist ivuxolimab. J is TRBJ2-1 and V is TRBV27; D is ambiguous. The CDR3, as DNA: TGTGCCAGCAGTTTATCTGGGGACAATGAGCAGTTCTTC. Translated, it gives CASSLSGDNEQFF.